The next 17 T cell receptor beta chains were all read from a single sample in a study of T-cell reconstitution after alpha-beta-depleted transplantation in children. It was with unique molecular identifiers that the TCRbeta library was prepared. TCRdb re-called the PCR reads through MiXCR, storing one row per CDR3 protein. This table holds roughly 670,000 distinct CDR3 sequences, around 13% found once. This sample comprised PBMCs, obtained before TCRalphabeta/CD19-depleted stem cell transplant. Source of these receptors: a girl aged 2 to 9 with congenital amegakaryocytic thrombocytopenia, due to receive a stem cell transplant.

This rearrangement joins TRBV7-3 to TRBJ2-1; 8 nucleotides line up with TRBD2. Germline V gene sequence: CDR1 SGHTA, CDR2 FQGTGA. The V segment lost 1 base and the J segment 8 bases; nucleotides outside the gene matches: 7. This CDR3 contains 15 residues. The CDR3 here is CASSLRGGLDDEQFF. The CDR3 region has the DNA TGTGCCAGCAGCTTAAGAGGGGGACTAGACGATGAGCAGTTCTTC.

This clonotype was found a few times. The V and J genes are TRBV5-4 and TRBJ2-5; 11 bases line up with TRBD2. V gave up 2 bases and J gave up 9 bases; unmatched junction bases: 9. The CDR3 covers 15 residues. CDR1 and CDR2 (germline): SGHNT, YYREEE (reference sequence). The CDR3 coding sequence is TGTGCCAGCAGCTTCGGGACTAGCGGCACTAGAGCCCAGTACTTC. Protein product: CASSFGTSGTRAQYF.

The sample holds a few counts of this clonotype. The chain uses TRBV29-1 and TRBJ2-2; 8 nucleotides line up with TRBD1. With 2 bases clipped from V and 8 bases from J, the junction kept 4 bases outside the gene matches. CDR1 is SQVTM and CDR2 is ANQGSEA in the germline V gene. This CDR3 is 13 amino acids long. In DNA form, the CDR3 reads TGCAGCGTTGAATCAGGGGGCTGGGGGGAGCTGTTTTTT. It specifies CSVESGGWGELFF.

This clonotype has just one count. A much more abundant neighbour one base away suggests this may be a read error. The chain employs TRBV12-3 or TRBV12-4 and TRBJ2-1; 12 bases agree with TRBD1. CDR3 size: 17 residues. The DNA for the CDR3 is TGTGCCAGCAGTTTCTCAAAAGGGACAGGGGGCTTCAATGAGCGGTTCTTC. Protein: CASSFSKGTGGFNERFF.

This clonotype was seen ten or more times. The chain carries TRBV7-2 and TRBJ2-7, with 9 nucleotides matching TRBD2. The CDR3 spans 15 residues. After removal of 3 bases from V and 0 bases from J, the junction contained 3 bases not matched to a gene. Germline V gene data show CDR1 as SGHTA and CDR2 as FQGNSA. CDR3 bases: TGTGCCAGCAGCTTCGAACTAGCGGGCTCCTACGAGCAGTACTTC. Translating it yields CASSFELAGSYEQYF.

This rearrangement joins TRBV29-1 to TRBJ1-2, with 8 bases aligning to TRBD1. With 4 bases clipped from V and 3 bases from J, the junction kept 4 bases outside the gene matches. The length of the CDR3 is 13 residues. Germline lookup yields CDR1 SQVTM and CDR2 ANQGSEA. The CDR3 region has the DNA TGCAGCGTTGCGACAGGGGCGGACTATGGCTACACCTTC. Protein sequence: CSVATGADYGYTF.

This clonotype occurred many times. The rearrangement links TRBV7-9 to TRBJ2-7; D ambiguous. In germline, CDR1 is SEHNR, CDR2 FQNEAQ (reference sequence). This CDR3 is built from 16 residues. Trimming cost V 2 bases and J 5 bases, with 19 bases left between them. The DNA for the CDR3 is TGTGCCAGCAGCTTATCTGGCCAGATAGTCGACGACGAGCAGTACTTC. The encoded protein is CASSLSGQIVDDEQYF. Drawing the rest from reference TRBV7-9 and TRBJ2-7, the complete variable domain is DTGVSQNPRHKITKRGQNVTFRCDPISEHNRLYWYRQTLGQGPEFLTYFQNEAQLEKSRLLSDRFSAERPKGSFSTLEIQRTEQGDSAMYLCASSLSGQIVDDEQYFGPGTRLTVT.

This clonotype occurred a few times. The junction differs from germline at one of its ends, possibly a read error. The J gene is TRBJ2-1, the V gene TRBV20-1, with TRBD2 matching over 8 bases. This CDR3 spans 17 amino acids. CDR1 and CDR2 (germline): DFQATT, SNEGSKA (reference sequence). The CDR3 is CCASRLAGPRPSNEQFF. CDR3 coding DNA: TGCTGTGCTAGCAGGCTAGCGGGCCCTCGCCCTAGTAATGAGCAGTTCTTC.

This clonotype appeared a few times. The gene calls are TRBV5-1 and TRBJ2-2; D assignment may be TRBD1 or TRBD2 (5 bases each). The V gene lost 2 bases and the J gene lost 2 bases, with 10 bases spanning the gap. Germline-derived CDR1 and CDR2 are SGHRS and YFSETQ. This CDR3 comprises 15 residues. The CDR3 DNA sequence: TGCGCCAGCAGCTTTACGGGGCTAAACACCGGGGAGCTGTTTTTT. This codes for CASSFTGLNTGELFF.

This clonotype has a count of ten or more. This chain links TRBV5-4 with TRBJ2-7, with 7 positions matching TRBD1. The V segment lost 3 bases and the J segment 3 bases; nucleotides outside the gene matches: 15. CDR3 length: 17 residues. Germline V gene data show CDR1 as SGHNT and CDR2 as YYREEE (reference sequence). CDR3: CASSSTSGRQGFYEQYF. Here the CDR3 DNA reads TGTGCCAGCAGCTCGACATCGGGGCGACAGGGATTCTACGAGCAGTACTTC.

This clonotype has at least ten counts. The chain joins TRBV9 to TRBJ2-1, with no clear D. The CDR3 totals 18 residues. Between the trimmed V and J ends, which lost 0 bases and 0 bases, there was a span of 16 bases. Germline CDR1 is SGDLS and CDR2 is YYNGEE. The CDR3 DNA follows: TGTGCCAGCAGCGTAGTCTTGGTCGGCCCCTTCTCCTACAATGAGCAGTTCTTC. Its protein is CASSVVLVGPFSYNEQFF.

This clonotype has more than one count but fewer than ten. The rearrangement links TRBV4-1 to TRBJ2-7, with TRBD2 matching over 11 bases. The germline V gene encodes CDR1 MGHRA and CDR2 YSYEKL. After removal of 6 bases from V and 1 base from J, the junction contained 8 bases not matched to a gene. CDR3 length: 16 amino acids. Written as DNA, the CDR3 is TGCGCCAGCAGTCGAACTAGCGGGAGTCGGTCCTACGAGCAGTACTTC. Translating it yields CASSRTSGSRSYEQYF.

This clonotype showed up many times. V usage is TRBV5-1 and J usage is TRBJ2-7; no clear D. V lost 2 bases to trimming and J lost 5 bases, with 8 bases between them. The CDR3 extends over 12 amino acids. Looked up from germline, CDR1 is SGHRS and CDR2 is YFSETQ. The CDR3 nucleotides are TGCGCCAGCAGCTTTGTCAGCGACGAGCAGTACTTC. It is translated as CASSFVSDEQYF.

The V and J genes are TRBV27 and TRBJ2-1; the D is unclear. V was cut by 7 bases and J by 4 bases, with 14 bases left in between. Germline-derived CDR1 and CDR2 are MNHEY and SMNVEV (reference sequence). CDR3 length: 14 amino acids. The CDR3 DNA sequence: TGTGCCAGCACCTCCCGGACGAGGTACAATGAGCAGTTCTTC. Protein: CASTSRTRYNEQFF.

This clonotype was seen ten or more times. This chain joins TRBV4-1 and TRBJ1-5, with D perhaps matching TRBD1 (5 bases). The CDR3 runs 14 residues. V was clipped by 10 bases and J by 2 bases, with 15 bases between them. Germline CDR1 MGHRA, CDR2 YSYEKL. The CDR3 loop reads CATALGDGNQPQHF. The CDR3 nucleotides read TGCGCCACAGCTTTGGGGGATGGCAATCAGCCCCAGCATTTT.

This clonotype was seen many times. The V call is TRBV29-1, the J call TRBJ2-7; a possible D gene is TRBD1 (8 bases). The V gene's germline CDR1 is SQVTM and CDR2 ANQGSEA. Trimming pared 4 bases from V and 4 bases from J, leaving 14 bases between. The CDR3 totals 13 residues. CDR3: CSVAYRGGYEQYF. The CDR3 nucleotides are TGCAGCGTTGCGTACAGGGGGGGGTACGAGCAGTACTTC.

This clonotype was recorded at least ten times. The chain combines TRBV5-1 with TRBJ2-1; 9 bases line up with TRBD2. The ends lost 1 base at V and 10 bases at J; junction bases unmatched: 6. Germline CDR1 SGHRS, CDR2 YFSETQ. CDR3 length: 14 residues. CDR3 residues: CASSLKTSGSEQFF. CDR3 DNA: TGCGCCAGCAGCTTGAAGACTAGCGGTAGCGAGCAGTTCTTC.